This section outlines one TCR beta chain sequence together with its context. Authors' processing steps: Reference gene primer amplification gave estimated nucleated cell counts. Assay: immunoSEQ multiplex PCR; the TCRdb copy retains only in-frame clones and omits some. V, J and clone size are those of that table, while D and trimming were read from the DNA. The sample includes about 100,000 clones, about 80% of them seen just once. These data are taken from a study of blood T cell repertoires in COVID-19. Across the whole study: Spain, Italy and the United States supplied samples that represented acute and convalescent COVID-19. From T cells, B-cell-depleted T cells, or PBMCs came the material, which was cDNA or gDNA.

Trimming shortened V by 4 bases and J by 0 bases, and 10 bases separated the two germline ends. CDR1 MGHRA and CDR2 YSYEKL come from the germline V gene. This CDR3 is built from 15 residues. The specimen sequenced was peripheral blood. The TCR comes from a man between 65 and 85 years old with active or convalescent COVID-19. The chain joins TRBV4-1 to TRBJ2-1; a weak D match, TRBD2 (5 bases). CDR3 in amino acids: CASSLERSSYNEQFF. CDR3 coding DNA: TGCGCCAGCAGCCTCGAGCGGTCCTCCTACAATGAGCAGTTCTTC.